Following are 28 T cell receptor beta chains from one sample sequenced in a study of molecular identifiers for immune sequencing clone quantification. TCRdb re-derived calls from the PCR reads in MiXCR, one entry per CDR3 protein. The sample contains some 40,000 distinct CDR3 sequences, 24% of which appear only once. Sequenced material: naive CD8+ T cells from blood, with Jurkat cell RNA spiked in. Stated subset: FACS-sorted CD8+CD4-CCR7+CD45RA+ naive T cells. These receptors were taken from a human donor in good health. Some libraries in this study had Jurkat cell RNA spiked in.

At least ten counts were recorded for this clonotype. The rearrangement joins TRBV4-1 to TRBJ2-1; D is ambiguous. Germline V gene data show CDR1 as MGHRA and CDR2 as YSYEKL. The V end lost 4 bases, the J end lost 6 bases, and 10 bases lay between the germline ends. The CDR3 contains 13 residues. CDR3 DNA: TGCGCCAGCAGCCGGGGAATGGCCAATGAGCAGTTCTTC. It codes for CASSRGMANEQFF.

The chain joins TRBV19 to TRBJ1-5; D is perhaps TRBD1 (5 bases). The CDR3 sequence is 14 residues long. V was cut by 2 bases and J by 6 bases, with 11 bases left in between. Germline V lookup: CDR1 LNHDA, CDR2 SQIVND (reference sequence). CDR3 DNA: TGTGCCAGTAGTATAAGGAGGGGAACTCAGCCCCAGCATTTT. It codes for CASSIRRGTQPQHF.

The V gene is TRBV6-2 or TRBV6-3, the J gene TRBJ1-5; 8 bases agree with TRBD1. The germline V gene has CDR1 MNHEY and CDR2 SVGEGT. The CDR3 totals 15 residues. The V gene end was trimmed by 1 base and the J gene end by 2 bases; junction bases not matched to a gene: 1. CDR3 residues: CASSYLTGGNQPQHF. The CDR3 region has the DNA TGTGCCAGCAGTTACTTGACAGGGGGCAATCAGCCCCAGCATTTT.

This clonotype was recorded many times. This chain links TRBV29-1 with TRBJ2-1; 10 bases are a match to TRBD1. Unmatched junction bases numbered 6, after V lost 0 bases and J lost 4 bases. This CDR3 has 16 residues. Germline V gene data show CDR1 as SQVTM and CDR2 as ANQGSEA. The DNA for the CDR3 is TGCAGCGTTGAAGATCTGAGGGGACAGGGGTACAATGAGCAGTTCTTC. Translating it yields CSVEDLRGQGYNEQFF.

This clonotype has a count of ten or more. The rearrangement links TRBV4-1 to TRBJ2-3; TRBD2 agrees at 8 bases. CDR1 is MGHRA, CDR2 YSYEKL, per germline. With V trimmed by 0 bases and J by 2 bases, 10 bases remained unmatched. CDR3 length: 18 amino acids. The CDR3: CASSQDAGLADSTDTQYF. The CDR3 coding sequence is TGCGCCAGCAGCCAAGATGCCGGACTAGCTGATTCCACAGATACGCAGTATTTT.

Note on this clonotype: The junction and the germline gene differ at one end; a read error may be behind it. The chain carries TRBV9 and TRBJ1-1; TRBD1 might be the D (5 bases). CDR1 and CDR2 (germline): SGDLS, YYNGEE. The CDR3 has 13 residues. This CDR3 is CASSVGGSTEAYF. The DNA for the CDR3 is TGTGCCAGCAGCGTAGGGGGGAGCACTGAAGCTTACTTT.

This chain uses TRBV5-1 with TRBJ1-4; D might be TRBD1 (5 bases). The germline V and J ends were trimmed by 5 bases and 13 bases, with 15 bases remaining between them. CDR1 and CDR2 (germline): SGHRS, YFSETQ. The CDR3 covers 12 residues. The CDR3 nucleotides are TGCGCCAGCAGGACAGCGGTGGAATTACTGTTTTTT. Encoded protein: CASRTAVELLFF.

The rearrangement joins TRBV4-1 to TRBJ2-3; D may be TRBD2 (6 bases). The CDR3 contains 16 residues. Germline V lookup: CDR1 MGHRA, CDR2 YSYEKL. V shed 3 bases and J shed 2 bases, with 15 bases lying between them. The CDR3 sequence is CASSQTTRGSTDTQYF. In DNA, the CDR3 is TGCGCCAGCAGCCAGACCACACGGGGGTCCACAGATACGCAGTATTTT.

The CDR3 protein is CARRQDVSAGALETQYF. The CDR3 DNA follows: TGCGCCCGCCGCCAAGATGTGTCGGCCGGCGCCTTGGAGACCCAGTACTTC. The V and J genes are TRBV4-1 and TRBJ2-5; D not certain. Germline V gene lookup returns CDR1 MGHRA and CDR2 YSYEKL. CDR3 length equals 17 residues. Trimming stripped 11 bases from V and 5 bases from J, with 30 bases between.

As regards this clonotype: A read error is possible here, since a much larger clone lies one base away. This chain joins TRBV7-3 and TRBJ2-1; D might be TRBD2 (5 bases). V was clipped by 5 bases and J by 6 bases, with 17 bases between them. The germline V gene has CDR1 SGHTA and CDR2 FQGTGA. The CDR3 has 15 amino acids. CDR3 amino acids: CASSPVGSGFNEQFF. The CDR3 coding sequence is TGTGCCAGCAGCCCCGTTGGGTCGGGGTTCAATGAGCAGTTCTTC.

This chain joins TRBV5-5 and TRBJ2-7, with D tentatively TRBD2 (5 bases). The germline V and J ends were trimmed by 4 bases and 2 bases, with 13 bases remaining between them. The CDR3 runs to 14 residues. CDR1 and CDR2 from the germline V gene are SGHKS and YYEKEE (reference sequence). In nucleotides, the CDR3 is TGTGCCAGCAGCGAGGGATTTGGTCCCTACGAGCAGTACTTC. It encodes CASSEGFGPYEQYF.

V and J are TRBV29-1 and TRBJ1-2, with TRBD1 identical over 8 bases. The V gene end was trimmed by 3 bases and the J gene end by 5 bases; junction bases not matched to a gene: 5. The CDR3 length is 13 residues. Germline V gene lookup returns CDR1 SQVTM and CDR2 ANQGSEA. CDR3 loop: CSVDSGGWYGYTF. Written as DNA, the CDR3 is TGCAGCGTTGATTCAGGGGGCTGGTATGGCTACACCTTC.

Regarding this clonotype: One junction end disagrees with the germline gene, perhaps due to a read error. The chain recombines TRBV7-8 with TRBJ1-5; tentatively, D is TRBD1 (5 bases). The germline gives CDR1 SGHVS, CDR2 FQNEAQ. The CDR3 spans 15 residues. CDR3 sequence: CASSTPDRGNPPQHF. CDR3 nucleotides: TGTGCCAGCAGCACCCCCGACAGAGGCAATCCGCCCCAGCATTTT.

This clonotype was found many times. The CDR3 DNA is TGCAGCGTCCCGGGACTAGCGGGTCTCAACAGGGGTACGCAGTATTTT. Protein sequence: CSVPGLAGLNRGTQYF. The gene calls are TRBV29-1 and TRBJ2-3, with TRBD2 matching over 12 bases. Trimming cost V 6 bases and J 8 bases; bases outside gene matches: 15. Germline assignment: CDR1 SQVTM and CDR2 ANQGSEA. The CDR3 contains 16 residues.

This clonotype was counted many times. In nucleotides, the CDR3 is TGTGCCAGCATGCGGTACCAAGAGACCCAGTACTTC. The encoded protein is CASMRYQETQYF. J is TRBJ2-5 and V is TRBV7-9, with unresolved D. V was trimmed by 7 bases and J by 0 bases, leaving 6 bases between them. Germline loops: CDR1 SEHNR, CDR2 FQNEAQ (reference sequence). The CDR3 loop spans 12 amino acids. The full variable domain, rest sourced from reference TRBV7-9 and TRBJ2-5, is DTGVSQNPRHKITKRGQNVTFRCDPISEHNRLYWYRQTLGQGPEFLTYFQNEAQLEKSRLLSDRFSAERPKGSFSTLEIQRTEQGDSAMYLCASMRYQETQYFGPGTRLLVL.

The rearrangement uses TRBV4-3 and TRBJ2-3; D may correspond to TRBD1 or TRBD2 (5 bases each). CDR3 size: 16 residues. CDR1 and CDR2 from the germline V gene are LGHNA and YSLEER. The V end lost 0 bases, the J end lost 3 bases, and 13 bases lay between the germline ends. CDR3 protein: CASSQDGGRGTDTQYF. In DNA, the CDR3 is TGCGCCAGCAGCCAAGATGGGGGACGGGGAACAGATACGCAGTATTTT.

This sequence joins TRBV27 and TRBJ2-4; TRBD2 is a possible D gene (6 bases). The CDR3 has 15 amino acids. Germline CDR1 is MNHEY and CDR2 is SMNVEV (reference sequence). Trimming left V 2 bases short and J 2 bases short, with 10 bases between. The CDR3 loop is CASSLTRGPKNIQYF. CDR3 coding DNA: TGTGCCAGCAGTTTAACGCGGGGACCCAAAAACATTCAGTACTTC.

The sample holds many counts of this clonotype. The chain has TRBV28 and TRBJ2-7, with D possibly being TRBD2 (5 bases). The germline CDR1 and CDR2 sequences are MDHEN and SYDVKM. Trimming pared 6 bases from V and 2 bases from J, leaving 17 bases between. The length of the CDR3 is 15 residues. The CDR3 loop is CASSSDRTRAYEQYF. The CDR3 DNA follows: TGTGCCAGCAGCTCTGACCGGACGAGGGCCTACGAGCAGTACTTC. Together with reference TRBV28 and TRBJ2-7, the CDR3 gives the full variable domain: DVKVTQSSRYLVKRTGEKVFLECVQDMDHENMFWYRQDPGLGLRLIYFSYDVKMKEKGDIPEGYSVSREKKERFSLILESASTNQTSMYLCASSSDRTRAYEQYFGPGTRLTVT.

This clonotype has more than one count but fewer than ten. V and J are TRBV28 and TRBJ2-1; TRBD2 agrees at 10 bases. Trimming at V came to 8 bases and at J to 7 bases, leaving 5 bases not matched to a gene. This CDR3 spans 13 amino acids. Germline CDR1 and CDR2: MDHEN and SYDVKM. The CDR3 nucleotides read TGTGCCAGCTCAGCGGGAGGGCCTAATGAGCAGTTCTTC. Translated: CASSAGGPNEQFF.

A word on this clonotype: One end of the junction is discordant with germline, which a read error may explain. The rearrangement uses TRBV4-1 and TRBJ2-3, with D tentatively TRBD1 (5 bases). Germline V gene lookup returns CDR1 MGHRA and CDR2 YSYEKL. CDR3 length: 15 residues. In DNA, the CDR3 is TGCGCCCGCAGCCCCGGGTCCTTGGGGCCCGCTCCGCCGTATTTT. It encodes CARSPGSLGPAPPYF.

Regarding this clonotype: Given a much more abundant clone one base away, this may be a read error. The chain has TRBV20-1 and TRBJ1-2, with D uncertain. Germline CDR1 DFQATT, CDR2 SNEGSKA (reference sequence). CDR3 length equals 12 residues. Deletions cut 5 bases from V and 8 bases from J, with 15 bases between. This chain's CDR3 is CSACDDSAGYTF. Written as DNA, the CDR3 is TGCAGTGCTTGTGACGACTCTGCCGGCTACACCTTC.

At least ten counts were recorded for this clonotype. The gene calls are TRBV19 and TRBJ2-1; the match to TRBD2 covers 7 bases. Trimming cost V 3 bases and J 0 bases; bases outside gene matches: 5. CDR3 length: 16 amino acids. Germline V gene lookup returns CDR1 LNHDA and CDR2 SQIVND (reference sequence). The CDR3 protein is CASSIAGGSSYNEQFF. As DNA, the CDR3 is TGTGCCAGTAGTATTGCCGGGGGGAGCTCCTACAATGAGCAGTTCTTC.

Points on this clonotype: This clone may be a read error of a much larger clone one base away. The rearrangement uses TRBV6-2 or TRBV6-3 and TRBJ2-7, with TRBD1 matching 9 bases. Germline V gene lookup returns CDR1 MNHEY and CDR2 SVGEGT. Trimming at V came to 6 bases and at J to 1 base, leaving 10 bases not matched to a gene. The length of the CDR3 is 16 residues. Here the CDR3 DNA reads TGTGCCAGCAGCCCCTTCTGGACAGGGGAGTCCTACGAGCAGTACTTC. Translated, it gives CASSPFWTGESYEQYF.

This clonotype turned up a few times. This may be a read error, as it is one base from a much larger clone. The V call is TRBV7-2, the J call TRBJ2-2; D perhaps matches TRBD1 (6 bases). Germline CDR1 and CDR2: SGHTA and FQGNSA. The CDR3 length is 13 residues. This chain's CDR3 is CASSDRNTGELLF. In DNA, the CDR3 is TGTGCCAGCTCCGACAGGAACACCGGGGAGCTGTTATTT.

This clonotype showed up many times. This chain connects TRBV11-1 to TRBJ2-3; tentatively, D is TRBD1 (6 bases). The germline V gene has CDR1 SGHAT and CDR2 FQDESV (reference sequence). The V and J ends lost 3 bases and 0 bases respectively, with 10 bases between them. The CDR3 has 15 amino acids. CDR3 loop: CASSFGQGSTDTQYF. CDR3 in DNA: TGTGCCAGCAGCTTTGGCCAGGGGAGCACAGATACGCAGTATTTT.

This clonotype was counted ten times or more. The chain has TRBV20-1 and TRBJ1-5, with a weak D call TRBD1 (5 bases). This CDR3 is built from 13 residues. Trimming shortened V by 5 bases and J by 5 bases, and 13 bases separated the two germline ends. The germline V gene has CDR1 DFQATT and CDR2 SNEGSKA (reference sequence). CDR3 nucleotides: TGCAGTGCTGCCGGGACTACCGATCAGCCCCAGCATTTT. It yields the protein CSAAGTTDQPQHF.

This clonotype occurred many times. The V and J genes are TRBV7-2 and TRBJ2-3, with D hard to call. The germline V gene encodes CDR1 SGHTA and CDR2 FQGNSA. The CDR3 sequence is 13 residues long. Trimming stripped 4 bases from V and 5 bases from J, with 10 bases between. In DNA form, the CDR3 reads TGTGCCAGCAGCTCCCCTTACAGAGATACGCAGTATTTT. Residues: CASSSPYRDTQYF.

Turning to this clonotype: A much more abundant neighbour one base away suggests this may be a read error. The chain employs TRBV5-6 and TRBJ2-1; D remains unclear. The germline V and J ends were trimmed by 2 bases and 4 bases, with 16 bases remaining between them. This CDR3 has 16 residues. CDR1 is SGHDT, CDR2 YYEEEE, per germline. The DNA for the CDR3 is TGTGCCAGCAGCTTTCCCGGCAAGAGCAAATACAATGAGCAGTTCTTC. This encodes CASSFPGKSKYNEQFF.